The clone carrying this T cell receptor (beta chain) was found a few times. The data were taken from a study of T-cell memory formation after mild COVID-19. 5'RACE primed at constant segments yielded TCR alpha and TCR beta cDNA libraries bearing sample barcodes and UMIs. TCRdb recomputed calls from the 5' RACE reads with MiXCR, one row per CDR3 protein. The sample includes fewer than 650,000 distinct CDR3 sequences, roughly 20% of them seen just once. V shed 1 base and J shed 4 bases, with 9 bases lying between them. The CDR3 is made up of 14 amino acids. V and J are TRBV12-3 or TRBV12-4 and TRBJ2-3; D gene ambiguous. Sequencing was carried out using PBMCs or a T cell subset sorted from them (not recorded which). This receptor was identified in an adult woman who had mild COVID-19 (a few samples of this study predate the infection). Cell type and time point are not known. The CDR3: CASSLGLGPDTQYF. CDR3 sequence (DNA): TGTGCCAGCAGTTTAGGGCTAGGTCCAGATACGCAGTATTTT.